This T cell receptor (beta chain) was found in a study of shared clonotypes between healthy human individuals. Findings and caveats of the study: Around 4.9% of naive CD4 clonotypes were shared across a few donors.

Details on this clone: What it recognizes is unknown.

Donors were healthy HIV-negative adults without recent acute infections or vaccinations. It was into CD45RA+ naive and CD45RA-negative memory subsets that the CD4+ cells were split. Genomic DNA of every subset was divided equally among multiple immunoSEQ plates. TCRdb's table, derived via immunoSEQ multiplex PCR, lists solely in-frame clones and lacks some. The sample consists of roughly 640,000 clones, more than 95% of them appearing once. The receptor was derived from a woman aged 25-40 years in good health. Material for sequencing was naive CD4+ T cells sorted from blood. Documented subset: CD45RA+ positively selected.

The CDR3 coding sequence is TGTGCCTCTCGTACGATTACTAATGGCTACACCTTC. Protein sequence: CASRTITNGYTF. This sequence joins TRBV6-1 and TRBJ1-2; D is unresolved. Trimming cost V 11 bases and J 6 bases, with 16 bases left between them. This CDR3 contains 12 residues. In germline, CDR1 is MNHNS, CDR2 SASEGT.